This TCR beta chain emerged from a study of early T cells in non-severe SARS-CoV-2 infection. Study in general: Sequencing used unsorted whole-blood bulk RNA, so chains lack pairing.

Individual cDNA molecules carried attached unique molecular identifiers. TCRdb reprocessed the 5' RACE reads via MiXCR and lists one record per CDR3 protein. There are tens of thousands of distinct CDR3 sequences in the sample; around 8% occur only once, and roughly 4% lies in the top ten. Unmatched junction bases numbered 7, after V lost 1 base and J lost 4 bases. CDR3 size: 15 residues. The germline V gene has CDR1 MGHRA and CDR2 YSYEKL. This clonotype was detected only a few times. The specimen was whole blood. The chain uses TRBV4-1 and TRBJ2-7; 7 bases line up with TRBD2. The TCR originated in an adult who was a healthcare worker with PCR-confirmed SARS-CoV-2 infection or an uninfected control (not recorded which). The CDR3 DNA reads TGCGCCAGCAGCCAAGGAACGGGGGGTGCTTACGAGCAGTACTTC. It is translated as CASSQGTGGAYEQYF.